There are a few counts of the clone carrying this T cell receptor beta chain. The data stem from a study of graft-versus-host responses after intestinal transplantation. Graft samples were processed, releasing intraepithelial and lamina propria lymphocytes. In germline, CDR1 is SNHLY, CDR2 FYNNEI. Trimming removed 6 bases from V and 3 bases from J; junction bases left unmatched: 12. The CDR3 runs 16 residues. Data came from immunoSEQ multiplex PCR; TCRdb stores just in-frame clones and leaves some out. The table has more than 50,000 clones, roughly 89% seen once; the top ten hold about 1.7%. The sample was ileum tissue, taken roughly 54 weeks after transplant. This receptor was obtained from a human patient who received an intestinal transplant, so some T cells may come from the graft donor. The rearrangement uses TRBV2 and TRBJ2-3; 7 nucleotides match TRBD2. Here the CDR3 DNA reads TGTGCCAGCAGCGGTATCCTAGCGGCCTCAACAGATACGCAGTATTTT. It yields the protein CASSGILAASTDTQYF.